The T cell receptor (beta chain) described here comes from a study of cytomegalovirus exposure and HLA in healthy donors. Germline values: CDR1 SGHTA, CDR2 FQGNSA. This CDR3 is 18 amino acids long. V shed 5 bases and J shed 3 bases, with 20 bases lying between them. 60 Vbeta and 13 Jbeta primers were used in PCR. This table comes from immunoSEQ multiplex PCR, and its TCRdb copy is limited to in-frame clones, with some not included. The repertoire holds 90,000 to 150,000 clones, with roughly 80% as singletons. Sample: PBMCs. The sequence derives from a woman aged 25 to 45 in good health and CMV-seropositive. The chain joins TRBV7-2 to TRBJ1-6; D remains ambiguous. CDR3 DNA: TGTGCCAGCAGCGAGGAAGAGGGCCGTCTTTTCTATAATTCACCCCTCCACTTT. It yields the protein CASSEEEGRLFYNSPLHF. Full variable domain (rest looked up from reference TRBV7-2 and TRBJ1-6): GAGVSQSPSNKVTEKGKDVELRCDPISGHTALYWYRQSLGQGLEFLIYFQGNSAPDKSGLPSDRFSAERTGGSVSTLTIQRTQQEDSAVYLCASSEEEGRLFYNSPLHFGNGTRLTVT.